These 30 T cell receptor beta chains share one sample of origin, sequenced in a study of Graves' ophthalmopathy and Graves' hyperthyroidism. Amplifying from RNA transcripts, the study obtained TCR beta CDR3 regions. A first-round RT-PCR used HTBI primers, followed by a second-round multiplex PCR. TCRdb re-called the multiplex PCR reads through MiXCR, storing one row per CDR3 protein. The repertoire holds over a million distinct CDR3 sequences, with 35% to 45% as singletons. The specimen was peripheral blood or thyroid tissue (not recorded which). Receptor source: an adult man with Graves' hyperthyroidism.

CDR3 sequence reads: CASSRAPWGMNTEAFF. CDR3 coding DNA: TGTGCCAGCTCACGGGCCCCCTGGGGCATGAACACTGAAGCTTTCTTT. This chain connects TRBV11-3 to TRBJ1-1; the D gene is possibly TRBD1 (5 bases). Germline CDR1 and CDR2: SGHNT and YENEEA. The V gene lost 8 bases and the J gene lost 0 bases, with 19 bases spanning the gap. This CDR3 is 16 amino acids long. The entire variable domain, with the rest obtained from reference TRBV11-3 and TRBJ1-1, is as follows: EAGVVQSPRYKIIEKKQPVAFWCNPISGHNTLYWYLQNLGQGPELLIRYENEEAVDDSQLPKDRFSAERLKGVDSTLKIQPAELGDSAVYLCASSRAPWGMNTEAFFGQGTRLTVV.

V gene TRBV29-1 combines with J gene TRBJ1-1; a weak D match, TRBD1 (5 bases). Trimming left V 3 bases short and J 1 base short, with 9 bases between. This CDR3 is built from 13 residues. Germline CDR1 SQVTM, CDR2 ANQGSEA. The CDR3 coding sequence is TGCAGCGTTGACAGGGAAGGGAACACTGAAGCTTTCTTT. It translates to CSVDREGNTEAFF.

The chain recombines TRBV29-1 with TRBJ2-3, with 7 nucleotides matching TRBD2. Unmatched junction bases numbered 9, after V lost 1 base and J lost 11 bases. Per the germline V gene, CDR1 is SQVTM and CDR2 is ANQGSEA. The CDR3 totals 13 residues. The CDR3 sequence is CSVEAGTGGLQYF. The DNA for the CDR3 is TGCAGCGTTGAAGCTGGTACGGGGGGTTTGCAGTATTTT.

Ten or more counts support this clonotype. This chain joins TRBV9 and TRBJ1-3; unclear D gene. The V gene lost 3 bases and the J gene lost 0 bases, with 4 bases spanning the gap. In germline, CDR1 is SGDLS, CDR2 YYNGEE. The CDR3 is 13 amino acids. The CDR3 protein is CASSEGSGNTIYF. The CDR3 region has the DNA TGTGCCAGCAGCGAAGGCTCTGGAAACACCATATATTTT.

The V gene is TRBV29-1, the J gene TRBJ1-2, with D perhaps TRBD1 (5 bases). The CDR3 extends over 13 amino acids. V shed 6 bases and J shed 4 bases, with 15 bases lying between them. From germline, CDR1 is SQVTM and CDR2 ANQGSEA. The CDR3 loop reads CSVATGGGYGYTF. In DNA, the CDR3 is TGCAGCGTCGCTACCGGGGGGGGCTATGGCTACACCTTC.

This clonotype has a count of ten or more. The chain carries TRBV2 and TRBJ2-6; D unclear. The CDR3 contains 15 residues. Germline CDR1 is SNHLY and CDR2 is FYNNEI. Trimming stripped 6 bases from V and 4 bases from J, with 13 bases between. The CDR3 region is CASSGDSQGANVLTF. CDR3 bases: TGTGCCAGCAGCGGAGACTCCCAAGGGGCCAACGTCCTGACTTTC.

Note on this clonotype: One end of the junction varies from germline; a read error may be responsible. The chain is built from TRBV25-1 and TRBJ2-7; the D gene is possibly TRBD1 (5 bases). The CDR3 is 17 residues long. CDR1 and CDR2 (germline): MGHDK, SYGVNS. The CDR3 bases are TGTGCCTGCAGCGTTTCAGGCAGGGCCGAACCAGCCTACGAGCAGTACTTC. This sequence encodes CACSVSGRAEPAYEQYF.

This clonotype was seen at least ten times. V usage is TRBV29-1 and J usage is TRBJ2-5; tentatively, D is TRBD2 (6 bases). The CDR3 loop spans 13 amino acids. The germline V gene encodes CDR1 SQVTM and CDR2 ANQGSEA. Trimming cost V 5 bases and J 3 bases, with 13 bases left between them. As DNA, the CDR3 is TGCAGCGTTTCAGCGTCGGGGGAAGAGACCCAGTACTTC. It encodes CSVSASGEETQYF.

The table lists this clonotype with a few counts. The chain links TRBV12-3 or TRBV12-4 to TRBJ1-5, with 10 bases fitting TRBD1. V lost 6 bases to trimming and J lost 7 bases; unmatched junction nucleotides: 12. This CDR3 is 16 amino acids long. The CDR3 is CASRQTGGEPRQPQHF. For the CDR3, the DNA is TGTGCCAGCAGACAGACAGGGGGCGAGCCCAGGCAGCCCCAGCATTTT.

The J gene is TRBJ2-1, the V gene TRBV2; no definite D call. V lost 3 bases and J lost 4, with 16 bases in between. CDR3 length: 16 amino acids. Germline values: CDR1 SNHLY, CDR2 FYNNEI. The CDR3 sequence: CASSDISPVVYNEQFF. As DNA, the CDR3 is TGTGCCAGCAGTGACATCTCCCCCGTGGTATACAATGAGCAGTTCTTC. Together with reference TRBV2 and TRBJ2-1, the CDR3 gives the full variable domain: EPEVTQTPSHQVTQMGQEVILRCVPISNHLYFYWYRQILGQKVEFLVSFYNNEISEKSEIFDDQFSVERPDGSNFTLKIRSTKLEDSAMYFCASSDISPVVYNEQFFGPGTRLTVL.

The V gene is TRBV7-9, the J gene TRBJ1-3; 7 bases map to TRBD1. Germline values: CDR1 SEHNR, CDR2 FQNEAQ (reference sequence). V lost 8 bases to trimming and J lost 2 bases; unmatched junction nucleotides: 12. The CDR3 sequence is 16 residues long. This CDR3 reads CASLGTHRGPGNTIYF. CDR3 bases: TGTGCCAGCTTAGGGACCCACAGGGGACCTGGAAACACCATATATTTT. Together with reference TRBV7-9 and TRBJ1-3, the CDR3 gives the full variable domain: DTGVSQNPRHKITKRGQNVTFRCDPISEHNRLYWYRQTLGQGPEFLTYFQNEAQLEKSRLLSDRFSAERPKGSFSTLEIQRTEQGDSAMYLCASLGTHRGPGNTIYFGEGSWLTVV.

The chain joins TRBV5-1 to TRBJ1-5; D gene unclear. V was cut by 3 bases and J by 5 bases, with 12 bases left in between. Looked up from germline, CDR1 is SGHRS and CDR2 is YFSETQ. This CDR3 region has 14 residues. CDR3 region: CASSYGPLDQPQHF. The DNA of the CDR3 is TGCGCCAGCAGCTACGGACCTTTAGATCAGCCCCAGCATTTT.

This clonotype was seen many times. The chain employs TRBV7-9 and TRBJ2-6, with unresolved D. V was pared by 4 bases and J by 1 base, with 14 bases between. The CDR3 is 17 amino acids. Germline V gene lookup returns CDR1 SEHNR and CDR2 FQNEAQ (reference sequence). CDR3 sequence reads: CASSSTLSRSGANVLTF. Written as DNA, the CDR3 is TGTGCCAGCAGCTCGACCCTCTCTAGGTCTGGGGCCAACGTCCTGACTTTC.

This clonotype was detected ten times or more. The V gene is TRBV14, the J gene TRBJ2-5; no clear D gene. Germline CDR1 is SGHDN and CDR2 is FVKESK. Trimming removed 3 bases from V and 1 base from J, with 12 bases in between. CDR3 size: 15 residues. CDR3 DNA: TGTGCCAGCAGCCAGGGAAGGGCAGTCCAAGAGACCCAGTACTTC. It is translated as CASSQGRAVQETQYF. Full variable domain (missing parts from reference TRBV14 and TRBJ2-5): EAGVTQFPSHSVIEKGQTVTLRCDPISGHDNLYWYRRVMGKEIKFLLHFVKESKQDESGMPNNRFLAERTGGTYSTLKVQPAELEDSGVYFCASSQGRAVQETQYFGPGTRLLVL.

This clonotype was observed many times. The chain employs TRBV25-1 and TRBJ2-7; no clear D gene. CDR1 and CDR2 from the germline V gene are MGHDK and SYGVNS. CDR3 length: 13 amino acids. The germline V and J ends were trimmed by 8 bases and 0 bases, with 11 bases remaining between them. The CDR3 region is CASVNPYSYEQYF. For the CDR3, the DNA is TGTGCCAGCGTAAACCCCTACTCCTACGAGCAGTACTTC.

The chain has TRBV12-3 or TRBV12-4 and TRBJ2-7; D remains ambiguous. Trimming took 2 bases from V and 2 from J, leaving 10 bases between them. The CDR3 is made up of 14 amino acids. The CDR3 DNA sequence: TGTGCCAGCAGTTTAAGGGCACCAACCTACGAGCAGTACTTC. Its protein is CASSLRAPTYEQYF.

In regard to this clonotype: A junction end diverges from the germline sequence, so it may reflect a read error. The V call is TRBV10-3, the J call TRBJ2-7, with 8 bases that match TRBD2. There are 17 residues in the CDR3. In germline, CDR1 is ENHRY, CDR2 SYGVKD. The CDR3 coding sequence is TGTGCCAGCAGTGACGACAGTTGGGGGCTAGCGGGTCACGAGCAGTACTTC. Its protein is CASSDDSWGLAGHEQYF.

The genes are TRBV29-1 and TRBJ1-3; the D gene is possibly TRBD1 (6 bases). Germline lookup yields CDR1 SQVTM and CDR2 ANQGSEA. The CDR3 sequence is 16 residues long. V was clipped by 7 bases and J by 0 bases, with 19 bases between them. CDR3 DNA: TGCAGCGCTGGACCCAGGGGAACGAGCTCTGGAAACACCATATATTTT. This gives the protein CSAGPRGTSSGNTIYF.

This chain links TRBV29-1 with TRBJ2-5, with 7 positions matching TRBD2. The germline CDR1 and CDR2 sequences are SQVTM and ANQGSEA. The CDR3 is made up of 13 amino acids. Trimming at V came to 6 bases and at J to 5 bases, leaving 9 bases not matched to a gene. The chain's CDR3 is CSVRLASSETQYF. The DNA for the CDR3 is TGCAGCGTCAGACTAGCTAGTTCGGAGACCCAGTACTTC. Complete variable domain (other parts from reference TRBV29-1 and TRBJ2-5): SAVISQKPSRDICQRGTSLTIQCQVDSQVTMMFWYRQQPGQSLTLIATANQGSEATYESGFVIDKFPISRPNLTFSTLTVSNMSPEDSSIYLCSVRLASSETQYFGPGTRLLVL.

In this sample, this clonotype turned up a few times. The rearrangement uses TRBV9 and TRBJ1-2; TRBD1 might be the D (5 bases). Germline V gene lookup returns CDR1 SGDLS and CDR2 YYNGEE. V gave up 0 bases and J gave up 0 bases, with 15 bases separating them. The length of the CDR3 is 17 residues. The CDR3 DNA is TGTGCCAGCAGCGTAGCTACAGGCCTCATTTCTAACTATGGCTACACCTTC. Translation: CASSVATGLISNYGYTF.

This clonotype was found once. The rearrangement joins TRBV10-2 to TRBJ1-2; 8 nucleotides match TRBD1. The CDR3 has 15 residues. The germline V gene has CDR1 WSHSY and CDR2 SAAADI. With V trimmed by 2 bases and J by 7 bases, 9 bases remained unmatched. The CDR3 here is CASSEPDRDLRGYTF. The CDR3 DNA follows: TGCGCCAGCAGTGAGCCGGACAGGGACTTACGTGGCTACACCTTC.

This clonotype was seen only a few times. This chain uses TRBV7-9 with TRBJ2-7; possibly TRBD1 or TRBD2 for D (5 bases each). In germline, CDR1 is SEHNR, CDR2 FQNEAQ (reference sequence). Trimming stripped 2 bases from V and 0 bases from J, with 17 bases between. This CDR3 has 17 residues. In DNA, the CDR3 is TGTGCCAGCAGCTTATTATCTTCGAGGGGCAACTCCTACGAGCAGTACTTC. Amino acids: CASSLLSSRGNSYEQYF.

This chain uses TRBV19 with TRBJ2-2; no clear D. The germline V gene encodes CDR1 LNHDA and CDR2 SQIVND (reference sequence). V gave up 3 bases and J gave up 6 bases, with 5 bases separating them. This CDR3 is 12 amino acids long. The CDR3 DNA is TGTGCCAGTAGTATGAGACCCGGGGAGCTGTTTTTT. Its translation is CASSMRPGELFF.

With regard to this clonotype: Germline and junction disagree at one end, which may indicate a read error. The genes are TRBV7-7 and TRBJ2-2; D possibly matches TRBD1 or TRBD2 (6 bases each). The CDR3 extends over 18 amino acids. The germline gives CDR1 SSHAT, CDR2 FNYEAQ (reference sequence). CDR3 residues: CASSQHLGAGRGTGELFF. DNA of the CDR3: TGCGCCAGCAGCCAACATCTGGGGGCGGGACGCGGCACCGGGGAGCTGTTTTTT.

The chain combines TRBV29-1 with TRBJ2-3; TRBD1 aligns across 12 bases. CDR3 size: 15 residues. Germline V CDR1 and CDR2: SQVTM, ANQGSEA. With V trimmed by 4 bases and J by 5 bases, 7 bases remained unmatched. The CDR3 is CSVVMGQGAKDTQYF. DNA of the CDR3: TGCAGCGTTGTCATGGGACAGGGGGCGAAAGATACGCAGTATTTT.

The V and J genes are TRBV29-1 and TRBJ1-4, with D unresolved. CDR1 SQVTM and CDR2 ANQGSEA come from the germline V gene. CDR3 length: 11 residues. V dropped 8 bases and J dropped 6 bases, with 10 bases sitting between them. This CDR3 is CSLDGDEKLFF. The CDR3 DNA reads TGCAGCTTGGATGGGGATGAAAAACTGTTTTTT.

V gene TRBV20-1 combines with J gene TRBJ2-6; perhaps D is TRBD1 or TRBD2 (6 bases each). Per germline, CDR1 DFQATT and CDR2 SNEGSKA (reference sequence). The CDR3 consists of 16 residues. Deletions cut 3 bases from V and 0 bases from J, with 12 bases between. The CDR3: CSASGGDYSGANVLTF. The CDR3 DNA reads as TGCAGTGCTAGCGGGGGCGACTACTCTGGGGCCAACGTCCTGACTTTC.

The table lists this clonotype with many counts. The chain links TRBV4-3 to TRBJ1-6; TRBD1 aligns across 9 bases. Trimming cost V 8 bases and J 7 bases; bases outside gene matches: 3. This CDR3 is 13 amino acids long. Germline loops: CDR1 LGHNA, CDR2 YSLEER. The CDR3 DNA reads TGCGCCAGCGCGGGGACAGGGAATTCACCCCTCCACTTT. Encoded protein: CASAGTGNSPLHF.

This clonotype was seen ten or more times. The CDR3: CSANWLGTPNTEAFF. The CDR3 bases are TGCAGTGCTAATTGGTTGGGGACACCGAACACTGAAGCTTTCTTT. The chain combines TRBV20-1 with TRBJ1-1; D may be TRBD1 (6 bases). This CDR3 region has 15 residues. Germline CDR1 is DFQATT and CDR2 is SNEGSKA (reference sequence). V was clipped by 4 bases and J by 1 base, with 16 bases between them.

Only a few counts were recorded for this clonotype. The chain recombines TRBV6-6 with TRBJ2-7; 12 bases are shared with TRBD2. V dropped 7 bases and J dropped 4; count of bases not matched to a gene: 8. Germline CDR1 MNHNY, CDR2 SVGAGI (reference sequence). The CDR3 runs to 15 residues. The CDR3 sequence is CASNLLAGGPYEQYF. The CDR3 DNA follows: TGTGCCAGCAACTTGCTAGCGGGAGGGCCTTACGAGCAGTACTTC.